Here is one TCR beta chain with its context. Its matching antigen is unknown. Barcoded TCR alpha and TCR beta cDNA libraries with UMIs came from 5'RACE using constant-segment primers. TCRdb reprocessed the 5' RACE reads with MiXCR, giving one entry per CDR3 protein. The profile shows about 110,000 distinct CDR3 sequences, 15% to 20% of them singletons. The sample is drawn from a study of T-cell memory formation after mild COVID-19. Study results and limitations: The study found contracting CD4+ clones mainly in CM and EM and contracting CD8+ clones in EMRA. Pre-infection memory harbored some responding clones, suggesting cross-reactive memory joined. Among clones peaking at day 37 in the second wave, SARS-CoV-2 specificity remained unconfirmed.

The sequence was collected from an adult woman who had mild COVID-19 (a few samples of this study predate the infection). Cell type and time point are not known. Specimen: PBMCs or a T cell subset sorted from them (not recorded which).

CDR3 amino acids: CSARVPGTGVYEQYF. The DNA of the CDR3 is TGCAGTGCTAGAGTACCCGGGACAGGGGTGTACGAGCAGTACTTC. V and J are TRBV20-1 and TRBJ2-7, with TRBD1 identical over 10 bases. Trimming cost V 1 base and J 4 bases; bases outside gene matches: 7. The CDR3 loop spans 15 amino acids. Germline V gives CDR1 DFQATT, CDR2 SNEGSKA (reference sequence).